The entry below describes one T cell receptor beta chain. The data originate from a study of radiation and T cells in renal cell carcinoma. Time point here: blood 4 weeks post-SBRT, at nephrectomy. The treatment: 15 Gy SBRT to primary tumor, nephrectomy 4 weeks later. Nephrectomy followed 15 Gy stereotactic body radiation by 4 weeks. Repertoires were generated with immunoSEQ multiplex PCR, while TCRdb's copy carries only in-frame clones and drops some. The sample lists approximately 90,000 clones, over 80% occurring once. The V gene end was trimmed by 5 bases and the J gene end by 3 bases; junction bases not matched to a gene: 7. Germline CDR1 is MNHEY and CDR2 is SVGAGI. The CDR3 runs to 15 residues.

V is TRBV6-5 and J is TRBJ1-2; 9 bases map to TRBD1. The input for sequencing was blood, taken from a patient whose treatment included radiotherapy and nephrectomy. This receptor was identified in a man in his forties or fifties with renal cell carcinoma. CDR3 sequence reads: CASSQGQGLDYGYTF. In nucleotides, the CDR3 is TGTGCCAGCAGTCAAGGACAGGGGTTGGACTATGGCTACACCTTC.